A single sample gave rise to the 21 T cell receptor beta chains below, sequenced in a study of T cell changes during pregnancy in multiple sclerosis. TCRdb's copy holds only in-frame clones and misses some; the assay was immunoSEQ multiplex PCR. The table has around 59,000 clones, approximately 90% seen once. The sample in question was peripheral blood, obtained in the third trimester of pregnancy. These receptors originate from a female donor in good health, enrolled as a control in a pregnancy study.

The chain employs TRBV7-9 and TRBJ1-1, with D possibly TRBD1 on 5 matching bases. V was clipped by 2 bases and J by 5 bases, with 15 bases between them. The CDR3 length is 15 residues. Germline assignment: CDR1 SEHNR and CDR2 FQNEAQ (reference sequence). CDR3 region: CASSLQGSLGTEAFF. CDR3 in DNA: TGTGCCAGCAGCTTACAGGGTTCGTTAGGGACTGAAGCTTTCTTT. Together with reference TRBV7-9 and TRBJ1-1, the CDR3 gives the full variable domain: DTGVSQNPRHKITKRGQNVTFRCDPISEHNRLYWYRQTLGQGPEFLTYFQNEAQLEKSRLLSDRFSAERPKGSFSTLEIQRTEQGDSAMYLCASSLQGSLGTEAFFGQGTRLTVV.

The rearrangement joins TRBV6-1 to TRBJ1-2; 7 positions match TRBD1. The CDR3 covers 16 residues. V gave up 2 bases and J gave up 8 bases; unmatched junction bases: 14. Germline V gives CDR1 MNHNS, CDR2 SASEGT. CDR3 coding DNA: TGTGCCAGCAGTGAATGGGGACAGTCTTCCCTCGACGGCTACACCTTC. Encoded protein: CASSEWGQSSLDGYTF.

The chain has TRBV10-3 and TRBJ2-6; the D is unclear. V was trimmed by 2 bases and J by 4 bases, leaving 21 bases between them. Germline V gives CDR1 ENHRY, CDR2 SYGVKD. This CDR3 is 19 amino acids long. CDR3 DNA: TGTGCCATCAGTGAGAAAGTGGTAGGTAGACTTTCCGGGGCCAACGTCCTGACTTTC. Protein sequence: CAISEKVVGRLSGANVLTF.

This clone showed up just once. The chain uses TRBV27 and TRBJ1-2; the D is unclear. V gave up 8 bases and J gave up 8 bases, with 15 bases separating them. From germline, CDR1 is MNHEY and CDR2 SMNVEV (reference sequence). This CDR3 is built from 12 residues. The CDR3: CASGLTSGGYTF. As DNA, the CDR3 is TGTGCCAGCGGCCTGACGTCCGGGGGCTACACCTTC.

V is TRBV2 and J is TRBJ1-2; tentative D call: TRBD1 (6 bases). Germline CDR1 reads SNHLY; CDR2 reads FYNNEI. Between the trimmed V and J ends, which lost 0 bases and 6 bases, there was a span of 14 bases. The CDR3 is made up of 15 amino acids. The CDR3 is CASSEAARGRDGYTF. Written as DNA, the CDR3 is TGTGCCAGCAGTGAAGCGGCCAGGGGAAGGGATGGCTACACCTTC.

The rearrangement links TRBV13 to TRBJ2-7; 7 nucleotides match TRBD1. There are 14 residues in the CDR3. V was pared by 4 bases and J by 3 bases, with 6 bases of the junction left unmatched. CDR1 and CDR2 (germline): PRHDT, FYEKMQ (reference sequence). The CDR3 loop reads CASSSGQVYYEQYF. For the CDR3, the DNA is TGTGCCAGCAGCTCCGGACAGGTATACTACGAGCAGTACTTC.

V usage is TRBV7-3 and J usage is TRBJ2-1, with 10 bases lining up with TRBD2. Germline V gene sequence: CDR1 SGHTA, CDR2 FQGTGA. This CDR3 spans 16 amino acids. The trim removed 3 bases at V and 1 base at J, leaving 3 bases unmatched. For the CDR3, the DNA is TGTGCCAGCAGCTTGGATAGCGGGAGGTCCTACAATGAGCAGTTCTTC. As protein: CASSLDSGRSYNEQFF.

The CDR3 DNA is TGTGCCAGCAGCCACGAGGGGACTAGCGCCCTGAGCTCCTACAATGAGCAGTTCTTC. Amino acid sequence: CASSHEGTSALSSYNEQFF. This chain uses TRBV4-2 with TRBJ2-1; 10 nucleotides agree with TRBD2. The germline gives CDR1 LGHNA, CDR2 YNFKEQ. The V and J ends lost 3 bases and 0 bases, in that order; junction bases with no gene match: 11. The CDR3 has 19 amino acids.

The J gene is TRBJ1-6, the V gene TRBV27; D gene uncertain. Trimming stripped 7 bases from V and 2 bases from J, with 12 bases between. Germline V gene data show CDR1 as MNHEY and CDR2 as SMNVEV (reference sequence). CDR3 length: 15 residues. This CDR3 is CASTRRDTYNSPLHF. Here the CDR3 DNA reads TGTGCCAGCACCCGGAGGGATACCTATAATTCACCCCTCCACTTT.

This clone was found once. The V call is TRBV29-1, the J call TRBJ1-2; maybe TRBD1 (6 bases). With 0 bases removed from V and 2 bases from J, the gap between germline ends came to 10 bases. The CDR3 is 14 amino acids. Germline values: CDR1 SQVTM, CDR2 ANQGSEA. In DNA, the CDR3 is TGCAGCGTTGAAGATCACACAGGGAACTATGGCTACACCTTC. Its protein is CSVEDHTGNYGYTF.

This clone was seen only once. The CDR3 sequence is CASSLSTDNNEQFF. In DNA, the CDR3 is TGTGCCAGCAGCTTATCTACAGATAACAATGAGCAGTTCTTC. The chain recombines TRBV7-8 with TRBJ2-1; no clear D gene. This CDR3 has 14 residues. Trimming removed 2 bases at V and 5 bases at J, with 10 bases between. Germline V gene data show CDR1 as SGHVS and CDR2 as FQNEAQ.

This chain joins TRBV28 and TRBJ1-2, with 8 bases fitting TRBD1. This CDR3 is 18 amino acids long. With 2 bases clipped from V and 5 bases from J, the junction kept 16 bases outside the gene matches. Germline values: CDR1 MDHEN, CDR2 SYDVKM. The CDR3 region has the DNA TGTGCCAGCAGTTTAGGAGGTCAGGGGGCCCCCCGAAGTTATGGCTACACCTTC. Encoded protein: CASSLGGQGAPRSYGYTF.

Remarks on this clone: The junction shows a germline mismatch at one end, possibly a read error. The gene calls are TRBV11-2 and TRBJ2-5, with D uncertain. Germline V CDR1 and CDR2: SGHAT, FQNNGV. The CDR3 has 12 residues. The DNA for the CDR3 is TGTGCCGGCAGCCCAGAGGTCGAGACCCAGTACTTC. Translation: CAGSPEVETQYF.

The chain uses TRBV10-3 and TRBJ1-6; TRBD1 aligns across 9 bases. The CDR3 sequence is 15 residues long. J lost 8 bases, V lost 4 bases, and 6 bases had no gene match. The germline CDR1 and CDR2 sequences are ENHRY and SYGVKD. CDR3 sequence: CAISVDRGDYSPLHF. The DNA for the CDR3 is TGTGCCATCAGTGTGGACAGGGGTGATTATTCACCCCTCCACTTT.

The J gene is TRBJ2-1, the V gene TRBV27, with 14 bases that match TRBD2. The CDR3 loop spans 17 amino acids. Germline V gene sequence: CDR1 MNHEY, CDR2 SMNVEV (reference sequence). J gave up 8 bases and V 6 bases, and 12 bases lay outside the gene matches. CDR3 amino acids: CASSLLGTSGGDDEQFF. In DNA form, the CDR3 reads TGTGCCAGCAGCCTATTAGGGACTAGCGGGGGTGATGATGAGCAGTTCTTC.

The CDR3 loop is CATSRAGTGLYSNQPQHF. The CDR3 nucleotides read TGTGCCACCAGCAGAGCCGGGACAGGGCTCTATAGCAATCAGCCCCAGCATTTT. This rearrangement joins TRBV15 to TRBJ1-5, with TRBD1 identical over 9 bases. This CDR3 spans 18 amino acids. Germline V CDR1 and CDR2: LNHNV, YYDKDF (reference sequence). After removal of 1 base from V and 0 bases from J, the junction contained 7 bases not matched to a gene.

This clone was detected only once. Here the CDR3 reads CASSLTGGRNTEAFF. The CDR3 DNA reads TGTGCCAGCAGTTTAACAGGGGGCAGGAACACTGAAGCTTTCTTT. The J gene is TRBJ1-1, the V gene TRBV27, with TRBD1 matching over 9 bases. Per the germline V gene, CDR1 is MNHEY and CDR2 is SMNVEV (reference sequence). V lost 2 bases, J lost 1 base, and 2 bases stayed unmatched. This CDR3 spans 15 amino acids.

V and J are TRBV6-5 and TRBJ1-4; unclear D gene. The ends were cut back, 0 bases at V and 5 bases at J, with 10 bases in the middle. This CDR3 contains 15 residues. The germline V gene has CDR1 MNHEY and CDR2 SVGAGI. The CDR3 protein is CASSYSMAWNEKLFF. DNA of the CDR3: TGTGCCAGCAGTTACTCGATGGCTTGGAATGAAAAACTGTTTTTT.

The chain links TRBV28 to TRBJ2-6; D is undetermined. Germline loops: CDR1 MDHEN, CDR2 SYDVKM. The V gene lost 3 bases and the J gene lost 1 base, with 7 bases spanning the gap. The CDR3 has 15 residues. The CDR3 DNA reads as TGTGCCAGCAGTTTCTACCGGTCTGGGGCCAACGTCCTGACTTTC. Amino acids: CASSFYRSGANVLTF. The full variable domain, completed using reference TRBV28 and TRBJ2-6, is DVKVTQSSRYLVKRTGEKVFLECVQDMDHENMFWYRQDPGLGLRLIYFSYDVKMKEKGDIPEGYSVSREKKERFSLILESASTNQTSMYLCASSFYRSGANVLTFGAGSRLTVL.

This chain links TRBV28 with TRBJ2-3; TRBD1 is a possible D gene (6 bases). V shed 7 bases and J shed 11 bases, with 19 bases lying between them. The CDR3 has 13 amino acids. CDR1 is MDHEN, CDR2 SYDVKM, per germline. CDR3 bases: TGTGCCAGCATAGAACAGGGTGGCTTCGGGCAGTATTTT. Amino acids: CASIEQGGFGQYF.

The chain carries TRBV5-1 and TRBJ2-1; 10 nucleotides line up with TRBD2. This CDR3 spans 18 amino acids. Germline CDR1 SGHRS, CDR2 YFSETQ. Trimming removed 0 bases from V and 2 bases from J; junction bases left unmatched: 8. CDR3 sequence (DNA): TGCGCCAGCAGCTTGGCCCCCAGCGGGAGGGCCACCTACAATGAGCAGTTCTTC. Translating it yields CASSLAPSGRATYNEQFF.